This T cell receptor beta chain was recovered during a study of blood T cell repertoires in COVID-19. At the level of the study: Collection of acute and convalescent COVID-19 samples took place in the United States, Italy and Spain. In each case, the material was cDNA or gDNA derived from T cells, B-cell-depleted T cells, or PBMCs.

Germline V gene sequence: CDR1 MNHEY, CDR2 SMNVEV (reference sequence). The CDR3 is 13 residues long. The germline V and J ends were trimmed by 5 bases and 4 bases, with 11 bases remaining between them. Authors' methods: Researchers report that nucleated cell counts were estimated from reference gene primer amplification. Some clones are missing from TCRdb's copy, which holds only in-frame ones; the method was immunoSEQ multiplex PCR. Clone size and the V and J calls come from that table; the DNA yielded D and trimming. Among some 220,000 clones listed, about 80% were seen once. The chain links TRBV27 to TRBJ1-2, with D uncertain. The receptor was derived from a woman aged 55-69 years with acute or convalescent COVID-19. The sequencing input was peripheral blood. The CDR3 loop reads CASSVRVGYGYTF. The CDR3 DNA is TGTGCCAGCAGTGTGAGGGTTGGCTATGGCTACACCTTC.